One sample yielded the 24 T cell receptor beta chains listed below, sequenced in a study of blood T cell repertoires in COVID-19. This table comes from immunoSEQ multiplex PCR, and its TCRdb copy is limited to in-frame clones, with some not included. The profile shows approximately 44,000 clones, 92% of them singletons. The specimen sequenced was peripheral blood. All receptors come from a human donor in a cohort sampled during active COVID-19.

The chain recombines TRBV27 with TRBJ2-3, with TRBD2 matching over 12 bases. The trim removed 4 bases at V and 5 bases at J, leaving 10 bases unmatched. This CDR3 is built from 17 residues. CDR1 and CDR2 (germline): MNHEY, SMNVEV (reference sequence). DNA of the CDR3: TGTGCCAGCAGTTACCTATCGACTAGCGGGAGACAAGATACGCAGTATTTT. Translated, it gives CASSYLSTSGRQDTQYF.

V gene TRBV12-3 or TRBV12-4 combines with J gene TRBJ2-3, with TRBD2 matching 8 bases. V was pared by 5 bases and J by 4 bases, with 2 bases of the junction left unmatched. The CDR3 length is 13 residues. The CDR3 coding sequence is TGTGCCAGCAGTACTAGCGGCCCAGATACGCAGTATTTT. It yields the protein CASSTSGPDTQYF.

The J gene is TRBJ2-7, the V gene TRBV28; possible D gene TRBD2, 7 bases. The ends were cut back, 5 bases at V and 4 bases at J, with 18 bases in the middle. This CDR3 spans 15 amino acids. Germline loops: CDR1 MDHEN, CDR2 SYDVKM. CDR3 sequence: CASSGGGPRMYEQYF. The CDR3 nucleotides read TGTGCCAGCAGTGGCGGGGGCCCTAGGATGTACGAGCAGTACTTC.

This chain uses TRBV24-1 with TRBJ2-1, with 10 positions matching TRBD2. The CDR3 loop spans 13 amino acids. Germline CDR1 and CDR2: KGHDR and SFDVKD. V lost 9 bases to trimming and J lost 5 bases; unmatched junction nucleotides: 3. Here the CDR3 DNA reads TGTGCCACCGGGACTAGCGAAAACAATGAGCAGTTCTTC. It yields the protein CATGTSENNEQFF.

CDR3 bases: TGTGCCAGCTCACCCCGGAGGACAGGGCAAGAGACCCAGTACTTC. This translates into CASSPRRTGQETQYF. The chain recombines TRBV18 with TRBJ2-5, with 8 positions matching TRBD1. Looked up from germline, CDR1 is KGHSH and CDR2 is LQKENI. This CDR3 is 15 amino acids long. The ends lost 3 bases at V and 2 bases at J; junction bases unmatched: 5.

This CDR3 is CASSQQGSFNQPQHF. Written as DNA, the CDR3 is TGTGCCAGCAGTCAACAGGGGTCCTTCAATCAGCCCCAGCATTTT. The J gene is TRBJ1-5, the V gene TRBV7-2; 7 nucleotides line up with TRBD1. The CDR3 sequence is 15 residues long. After removal of 6 bases from V and 3 bases from J, the junction contained 8 bases not matched to a gene. In germline, CDR1 is SGHTA, CDR2 FQGNSA.

V is TRBV19 and J is TRBJ2-2; D is perhaps TRBD1 (5 bases). Per germline, CDR1 LNHDA and CDR2 SQIVND (reference sequence). V was pared by 5 bases and J by 4 bases, with 8 bases between. The CDR3 covers 13 residues. CDR3 sequence: CASSGRGTGELFF. CDR3 bases: TGTGCCAGTAGTGGAAGGGGCACCGGGGAGCTGTTTTTT.

This chain links TRBV15 with TRBJ2-1; 8 bases map to TRBD2. The ends lost 3 bases at V and 6 bases at J; junction bases unmatched: 7. Germline CDR1 LNHNV, CDR2 YYDKDF (reference sequence). The CDR3 totals 15 residues. The CDR3 DNA reads as TGTGCCACCAGCAGCCGAGCGGGAGCGGGCAATGAGCAGTTCTTC. Residues: CATSSRAGAGNEQFF.

The V call is TRBV4-1, the J call TRBJ2-1, with TRBD2 identical over 15 bases. The CDR3 extends over 22 amino acids. V lost 2 bases to trimming and J lost 0 bases; unmatched junction nucleotides: 14. Germline V gives CDR1 MGHRA, CDR2 YSYEKL. Here the CDR3 DNA reads TGCGCCAGCAGCCAAAGCAATTTAAGGGGACTAGCGGGGGGCAGCTCCTACAATGAGCAGTTCTTC. It specifies CASSQSNLRGLAGGSSYNEQFF.

The chain carries TRBV28 and TRBJ1-6; D might be TRBD1 (5 bases). This CDR3 region has 14 residues. Germline V lookup: CDR1 MDHEN, CDR2 SYDVKM. The V and J ends lost 4 bases and 13 bases respectively, with 17 bases between them. CDR3 in amino acids: CASSSEWRGTPLHF. CDR3 nucleotide sequence: TGTGCCAGCAGTTCTGAGTGGCGGGGGACGCCCCTCCACTTT.

The chain combines TRBV7-2 with TRBJ1-2; D is uncertain. V dropped 6 bases and J dropped 4 bases, with 6 bases sitting between them. The germline V gene encodes CDR1 SGHTA and CDR2 FQGNSA. The CDR3 sequence is 11 residues long. The CDR3 nucleotides read TGTGCCAGCAGTGCGAGCTATGGCTACACCTTC. It is translated as CASSASYGYTF.

CDR3 in amino acids: CASSPTVTYEQYF. The CDR3 DNA follows: TGCGCCAGCAGTCCGACAGTAACCTACGAGCAGTACTTC. The chain couples TRBV5-1 to TRBJ2-7; weak D call: TRBD1 (5 bases). The V and J ends lost 5 bases and 2 bases respectively, with 11 bases between them. Germline-derived CDR1 and CDR2 are SGHRS and YFSETQ. The length of the CDR3 is 13 residues.

CDR3 sequence: CASSLSPGFGETQYF. For the CDR3, the DNA is TGTGCCAGCAGCCTCAGCCCAGGGTTTGGGGAGACCCAGTACTTC. This chain connects TRBV7-2 to TRBJ2-5; TRBD1 might be the D (5 bases). The V gene lost 5 bases and the J gene lost 5 bases, with 18 bases spanning the gap. The germline V gene encodes CDR1 SGHTA and CDR2 FQGNSA. The CDR3 is 15 residues long.

The chain has TRBV11-2 and TRBJ2-3, with 10 bases aligning to TRBD2. V lost 5 bases and J lost 3; bases outside the gene matches: 2. The CDR3 spans 14 residues. Germline-derived CDR1 and CDR2 are SGHAT and FQNNGV. The CDR3 here is CASSIAGGTDTQYF. The DNA for the CDR3 is TGTGCCAGCAGCATAGCGGGAGGAACAGATACGCAGTATTTT. Filled out from reference TRBV11-2 and TRBJ2-3, the complete variable domain reads EAGVAQSPRYKIIEKRQSVAFWCNPISGHATLYWYQQILGQGPKLLIQFQNNGVVDDSQLPKDRFSAERLKGVDSTLKIQPAKLEDSAVYLCASSIAGGTDTQYFGPGTRLTVL.

The rearrangement uses TRBV9 and TRBJ2-7; 10 bases line up with TRBD1. The CDR3 sequence is 14 residues long. The ends lost 0 bases at V and 4 bases at J; junction bases unmatched: 1. Germline V lookup: CDR1 SGDLS, CDR2 YYNGEE. CDR3 DNA sequence: TGTGCCAGCAGCGTAGGACAGGGGGCATACGAGCAGTACTTC. This translates into CASSVGQGAYEQYF.

The gene calls are TRBV7-9 and TRBJ1-4; unclear D gene. Germline lookup yields CDR1 SEHNR and CDR2 FQNEAQ (reference sequence). The CDR3 covers 15 residues. V lost 4 bases, J lost 4 bases, and 13 bases lay in between. The CDR3 DNA is TGTGCCAGCAGCTCCAGCACCGGAGGTAATGAAAAACTGTTTTTT. Translating gives CASSSSTGGNEKLFF. Combining the CDR3 with reference TRBV7-9 and TRBJ1-4 gives the whole variable domain DTGVSQNPRHKITKRGQNVTFRCDPISEHNRLYWYRQTLGQGPEFLTYFQNEAQLEKSRLLSDRFSAERPKGSFSTLEIQRTEQGDSAMYLCASSSSTGGNEKLFFGSGTQLSVL.

This clone was picked up one time. The gene calls are TRBV5-1 and TRBJ2-5; 7 positions agree with TRBD1. CDR1 and CDR2 (germline): SGHRS, YFSETQ. The CDR3 consists of 15 residues. J lost 9 bases, V lost 0 bases, and 11 bases had no gene match. DNA for the CDR3: TGCGCCAGCAGCTTGGAACAGGGGCTGGGTATGGCCCAGTACTTC. Amino acids: CASSLEQGLGMAQYF.

This clone was found a few times. The gene calls are TRBV5-1 and TRBJ2-7; 8 positions match TRBD1. From germline, CDR1 is SGHRS and CDR2 YFSETQ. The CDR3 length is 15 residues. V lost 4 bases to trimming and J lost 3 bases; unmatched junction nucleotides: 9. CDR3 sequence: CASSDYRTGIYEQYF. DNA for the CDR3: TGCGCCAGCAGCGACTACCGGACAGGGATCTACGAGCAGTACTTC. The whole variable domain, remainder taken from reference TRBV5-1 and TRBJ2-7, is KAGVTQTPRYLIKTRGQQVTLSCSPISGHRSVSWYQQTPGQGLQFLFEYFSETQRNKGNFPGRFSGRQFSNSRSEMNVSTLELGDSALYLCASSDYRTGIYEQYFGPGTRLTVT.

The chain links TRBV11-2 to TRBJ2-2; 8 nucleotides align to TRBD1. With V trimmed by 3 bases and J by 7 bases, 7 bases remained unmatched. There are 15 residues in the CDR3. The germline CDR1 and CDR2 sequences are SGHAT and FQNNGV. The CDR3 sequence is CASSFRQGAVGELFF. CDR3 sequence (DNA): TGTGCCAGCAGCTTTCGGCAGGGGGCGGTCGGGGAGCTGTTTTTT.

Note on this clone: At one of its ends the junction is not consistent with the germline gene, which may arise from a read error. V is TRBV10-3 and J is TRBJ1-2, with 9 bases identical to TRBD1. Germline CDR1 ENHRY, CDR2 SYGVKD. This CDR3 is built from 16 residues. The CDR3 nucleotides read TGTGCCATCAATGAGTCAAAACTGACAGGGGGTCTTGGCTACACCTTC. This encodes CAINESKLTGGLGYTF.

The V call is TRBV18, the J call TRBJ2-7, with 8 bases lining up with TRBD1. The germline V gene has CDR1 KGHSH and CDR2 LQKENI. The CDR3 is 13 residues long. With 6 bases clipped from V and 7 bases from J, the junction kept 8 bases outside the gene matches. The CDR3 region is CASSPDRGGEQYF. DNA for the CDR3: TGTGCCAGCTCCCCCGACAGGGGAGGAGAGCAGTACTTC.

The J gene is TRBJ1-6, the V gene TRBV5-6, with D tentatively TRBD1 (5 bases). Germline V lookup: CDR1 SGHDT, CDR2 YYEEEE. This CDR3 spans 14 amino acids. Trimming pared 4 bases from V and 7 bases from J, leaving 12 bases between. CDR3 in amino acids: CASSVRGLNSPLHF. In nucleotides, the CDR3 is TGTGCCAGCAGCGTCCGGGGACTCAATTCACCCCTCCACTTT.

The V and J genes are TRBV18 and TRBJ1-3; D perhaps matches TRBD1 (6 bases). CDR1 and CDR2 (germline): KGHSH, LQKENI. The CDR3 covers 15 residues. Trimming stripped 3 bases from V and 0 bases from J, with 9 bases between. The DNA for the CDR3 is TGTGCCAGCTCACCCCTGACAGGCTCTGGAAACACCATATATTTT. As protein: CASSPLTGSGNTIYF.

The chain couples TRBV4-1 to TRBJ2-1, with a weak D call TRBD2 (6 bases). V lost 2 bases and J lost 0, with 11 bases in between. This CDR3 spans 16 amino acids. Germline assignment: CDR1 MGHRA and CDR2 YSYEKL. The chain's CDR3 is CASSQRDLSSYNEQFF. In nucleotides, the CDR3 is TGCGCCAGCAGCCAAAGGGACTTGAGCTCCTACAATGAGCAGTTCTTC.